This TCR beta chain was recovered during a study of memory CD4+ T cells and cytomegalovirus serostatus (dated by TCRdb to about 2019). Regarding the study in general: The cohort included roughly 35 healthy adults from Belgium, of whom 9 were CMV seropositive and 24 were CMV seronegative. The study sequenced CD4+ memory TCRbeta repertoires of a Belgian cohort with known cytomegalovirus serostatus to replicate a published TCR-based CMV serostatus classifier. The investigation overall reported the following: Only CD4+CD45RO+ memory cells were sequenced, in contrast to the original study, which included naive and memory CD4+ and CD8+ populations. Results were interpreted as suggesting that the CMV-associated TCR signature is largely present in the CD4+ memory repertoire. Of roughly 170 previously reported CMV-associated TCRbeta sequences, approximately 70 appeared in the CD4+ memory repertoires, each in one to five individuals. CMV serostatus prediction reached a median bootstrapped AUC of around 0.95 with the original framework and just under 0.93 with a US-trained random forest. On the Belgian cohort, the classifier based on the original framework reached a median bootstrapped AUC of roughly 0.96, with a 95% CI of 0.76-1.00.

A FACSAria II was used to sort memory CD4+ T cells, defined as single viable CD3+CD4+CD8-CD45RO+ cells. CMV serostatus was determined using a Roche Elecsys assay that detects serum IgG against CMV pp150, pp28, p38 and p52. After the samples were thawed, total CD4+ T cells were enriched through positive selection using CD4 magnetic microbeads. The samples came from a different study that was designed specifically to examine the CD4+ T cell memory repertoire. Peripheral blood mononuclear cells were isolated and cryopreserved following standard operating procedures; serum was stored at -80 °C. The staining used CD3-PerCP (BW264/56), CD4-APC (RPA-T4), CD45RO-PE (UCHT1) and CD8-Pacific Orange (3B5) antibodies, and Sytox blue was used to exclude non-viable cells. This clone was found once. Its antigen is still unknown. No quality values exist for individual bases; no much larger clone is one base distant.

Genomic DNA was extracted from sorted cells with the Quick-DNA Microprep Kit. Amplification of TCRbeta DNA was done with the immunoSEQ hsTCRbeta kit, following the protocol from the manufacturer. TCRbeta libraries were sequenced on an Illumina MiSeq instrument. Under the source paper's analysis protocol: After out-of-frame sequences were removed, 2 million to 2.5 million distinct TCRbeta sequences remained, averaging about 66,813 per individual. Each individual was scored using the number of some 150 previously reported CMV-associated TCRbeta sequences that the individual carried and the total number of productive distinct TCRbeta sequences. A beta-binomial model was reimplemented in Python, and scikit-learn random forests with default parameters were trained on data from the US cohort. Classifier performance on the Belgian cohort was summarized as median AUC with percentile confidence intervals calculated over 10,000 bootstrap iterations. Not all clones reach the TCRdb copy of this immuneACCESS table, which keeps in-frame sequences only. Checked studies attribute under half of the gap to unresolved V genes and leave the rest unexplained. V, J and clone size derive from that table, while D and trimming were established from the DNA sequence. The table for this sample lists around 63,000 clones; 80% of them were counted only once. Together, the top ten hold almost 0.55% of the sample.

Reading the germline V gene gives CDR1 KGHSH and CDR2 LQKENI. V was cut back by 2 bases and J by 5 bases, leaving a gap of 12 bases between them. Measured from the cysteine to the phenylalanine, the CDR3 is 14 residues long. Just CDR3 DNA is preserved here, 42 bases in frame from base 1. Input material: memory CD4+ T cells from blood. The sequence came from an adult in good health and CMV-seronegative. Some clones in this sample may be carry-over from other donors' samples. The sequence is built from TRBV18 and TRBJ2-5, with the D gene call left open. The CDR3 reads CASSPVRVGETQYF. The sequenced DNA is TGTGCCAGCTCACCAGTTCGGGTGGGGGAGACCCAGTACTTC.